This T cell receptor beta chain was found in a study of molecular identifiers for immune sequencing clone quantification. This clonotype was seen repeatedly, ten times or more. A single record per CDR3 protein comes from TCRdb applying MiXCR to the PCR reads. The sample shows under 650,000 distinct CDR3 sequences, 15% to 20% of them seen only once. Trimming at V came to 0 bases and at J to 6 bases, leaving 6 bases not matched to a gene. The germline V gene encodes CDR1 SGHRS and CDR2 YFSETQ. The CDR3 length is 15 residues. The sequencing input was naive CD8+ T cells from blood, with Jurkat cell RNA spiked in. Subset here: FACS-sorted CD8+CD4-CCR7+CD45RA+ naive T cells. The J gene is TRBJ1-2, the V gene TRBV5-1, with 9 bases identical to TRBD1. This TCR was sampled from a human donor in good health. Some libraries in this study had Jurkat cell RNA spiked in. The CDR3 sequence: CASSLGTGEAHGYTF. CDR3 in DNA: TGCGCCAGCAGCTTGGGGACAGGGGAGGCCCATGGCTACACCTTC. Filled out from reference TRBV5-1 and TRBJ1-2, the complete variable domain reads KAGVTQTPRYLIKTRGQQVTLSCSPISGHRSVSWYQQTPGQGLQFLFEYFSETQRNKGNFPGRFSGRQFSNSRSEMNVSTLELGDSALYLCASSLGTGEAHGYTFGSGTRLTVV.